Given below is one T cell receptor beta chain in context. There is no known antigen for this receptor. The record has no base qualities; no much larger clone is one base away. This sample was taken from a study of T cell responses to AZD1222 COVID-19 vaccine (dated by TCRdb to the early 2020s). Looking at the study overall: AZD1222 recipients given second doses at about 4 weeks or at about 12 weeks were pooled, since spike-specific TCR depth and breadth were not found to differ between the two schedules. A total of 233 trial participants underwent TCR sequencing, of whom around 200 received two doses of AZD1222 and some 26 received two doses of the MenACWY control vaccine. Trial participants were enrolled by age into subgroups of 18-55, 56-69 and 70-plus years, and 148, 28 and 57 TCR-sequenced participants, respectively, were included in these subgroups.

What the study reported, not specific to this receptor: Participants were mostly white British, with more females than males. The authors suggested clonal diversity may have been underestimated. Epitopes outside the regions mutated in the B.1.351 and B.1.1.7 variants were reportedly recognized by nearly half of the unique spike-specific TCRs. Conclusions about previously exposed vaccinees are limited because only six or seven AZD1222 recipients were SARS-CoV-2 seropositive at baseline. After two AZD1222 doses, both the breadth and the depth of spike-specific TCRs were significantly higher than at day 0 and than in MenACWY recipients. CD4 TCRs associated with the vaccine covered the entire spike protein, and the dominant responses were in regions 160-218 and 743-854. In the small 56-69-year group, the increase in depth fell short of significance, most likely because of low power. No day 14 peak-response samples were available, so repertoires were characterized only after the peak T cell response.

CDR1 and CDR2, looked up from the germline V gene (reference sequence), are LNHDA and SQIVND. V is shortened by 7 bases, J by 0 bases, and the region joining them spans 25 bases. The CDR3 runs 18 residues from the cysteine to the phenylalanine. CDR3 DNA is the only sequence kept; it has 54 bases, read in frame from the first base. Reading the label with the study, this specimen's time point is: baseline before first vaccination. Samples from vaccinated people were obtained from the UK trials COV001 and COV002, which included a single-blind randomized controlled phase 2/3 trial of AZD1222 (ChAdOx1 nCoV-19) in healthy adults. Trial participant PBMC samples were collected at day 0 and day 28 after the second dose for TCRbeta chain sequencing. The CDR3 regions of human TCRbeta chains were analyzed by immunosequencing. The study's own analysis went as follows. TCRs in the repertoires were compared against a reference library of SARS-CoV-2-specific TCRs that had been generated with the MIRA antigen-specificity platform. Breadth was defined as the fraction of unique TCRs that were SARS-CoV-2-associated, and depth was defined as the fraction of total T cells that were SARS-CoV-2-associated. Using the MIRA data, every spike-specific TCR was mapped to the spike region that the TCR reacted to and assigned to either a CD4 or a CD8 class. Log10-transformed breadth and depth values were compared by one-way ANOVA with Sidak's multiple comparisons tests. TCRdb's version of the immuneACCESS table is confined to in-frame rearrangements and falls short of the full clone set. An unresolved V gene accounts for under half of the shortfall where checked; the remainder is of unknown origin. V, J and clone size are taken as reported in that table, and D and trimming were inferred from the DNA itself. The sample table shows 95,000 to 150,000 clones, and roughly 86% are seen once. About 10% of the sample comes from the top ten.

The sequence derives from an adult in good health. The material sequenced was peripheral blood, taken on day 0 of AZD1222 vaccination. The rearrangement joined TRBV19 to TRBJ2-7; the D region possibly corresponds to TRBD2 (5 bases align). The nucleotide sequence reads TGTGCCAGTACCGAATCTACCGAGGGCATATACACCTCCTACGAGCAGTACTTC. Its protein is CASTESTEGIYTSYEQYF.